A single sample gave rise to the 9 T cell receptor beta chains below, sequenced in a study of control samples from healthy donors and cancer patients. Clones were sequenced by immunoSEQ multiplex PCR, and TCRdb holds only the in-frame ones, with some missing. Of 90,000 to 100,000 clones listed, about 80% are singletons. Sequences were obtained from blood. The receptors stem from a woman between 25 and 40 years old in good health.

The chain employs TRBV10-3 and TRBJ2-3; D possibly corresponds to TRBD2 (7 bases). The length of the CDR3 is 17 residues. Germline lookup yields CDR1 ENHRY and CDR2 SYGVKD. Trimming left V 0 bases short and J 0 bases short, with 13 bases between. CDR3 DNA sequence: TGTGCCATCAGTGAGTCGAACGGGGGGCCTAGCACAGATACGCAGTATTTT. The encoded protein is CAISESNGGPSTDTQYF.

The chain has TRBV5-4 and TRBJ2-7, with D perhaps TRBD2 (6 bases). Germline loops: CDR1 SGHNT, CDR2 YYREEE (reference sequence). V was shortened by 4 bases and J by 3 bases, with 20 bases between the two germline ends. This CDR3 is built from 16 residues. CDR3 DNA sequence: TGTGCCAGCAGCGTGGGTCTCGGGGGTTGGGTCTACGAGCAGTACTTC. Translated, it gives CASSVGLGGWVYEQYF.

The V gene is TRBV6-1, the J gene TRBJ1-1; D remains unclear. The germline gives CDR1 MNHNS, CDR2 SASEGT. The V end lost 1 base, the J end lost 0 bases, and 9 bases lay between the germline ends. This CDR3 has 15 amino acids. The CDR3 here is CASSEGLRMNTEAFF. In nucleotides, the CDR3 is TGTGCCAGCAGTGAAGGCCTAAGGATGAACACTGAAGCTTTCTTT.

This chain connects TRBV18 to TRBJ2-7; D not resolved. The germline V gene has CDR1 KGHSH and CDR2 LQKENI. V lost 3 bases and J 1 base, leaving 7 bases between the germline ends. The CDR3 is made up of 13 amino acids. In DNA, the CDR3 is TGTGCCAGCTCACCGGCCGGATCCTACGAGCAGTACTTC. Translation: CASSPAGSYEQYF.

V is TRBV7-9 and J is TRBJ2-3; D may be TRBD1 (5 bases). Trimming cost V 2 bases and J 6 bases, with 15 bases left between them. Germline CDR1 SEHNR, CDR2 FQNEAQ (reference sequence). This CDR3 is 15 amino acids long. CDR3 bases: TGTGCCAGCAGCTTATGGGCAGGGTCGAGGGATACGCAGTATTTT. This sequence encodes CASSLWAGSRDTQYF. The full variable domain, rest sourced from reference TRBV7-9 and TRBJ2-3, is DTGVSQNPRHKITKRGQNVTFRCDPISEHNRLYWYRQTLGQGPEFLTYFQNEAQLEKSRLLSDRFSAERPKGSFSTLEIQRTEQGDSAMYLCASSLWAGSRDTQYFGPGTRLTVL.

J is TRBJ2-5 and V is TRBV18; D is perhaps TRBD1 or TRBD2 (5 bases each). This CDR3 is 16 amino acids long. Looked up from germline, CDR1 is KGHSH and CDR2 is LQKENI. Trimming took off 5 bases at V and 2 bases at J, with 18 bases between the two ends. The CDR3 loop reads CASSAYLGTEQETQYF. As DNA, the CDR3 is TGTGCCAGCTCAGCCTACCTTGGGACGGAACAAGAGACCCAGTACTTC.

The chain is built from TRBV3-1 (or the pseudogene TRBV3-2) and TRBJ2-7; D is possibly TRBD1 (6 bases). V was trimmed by 0 bases and J by 2 bases, leaving 11 bases between them. Per germline, CDR1 LGHDT and CDR2 YNNKEL (reference sequence). This CDR3 has 15 residues. The CDR3 sequence is CASSQDPRTAYEQYF. CDR3 coding DNA: TGTGCCAGCAGCCAAGATCCCCGGACAGCCTACGAGCAGTACTTC.

J is TRBJ2-2 and V is TRBV4-3; D is undetermined. CDR1 is LGHNA, CDR2 YSLEER, per germline. V was cut by 1 base and J by 0 bases, with 9 bases left in between. The CDR3 sequence is 16 residues long. This chain's CDR3 is CASSQAVRSNTGELFF. The CDR3 region has the DNA TGCGCCAGCAGCCAAGCGGTCAGATCGAACACCGGGGAGCTGTTTTTT.

The rearrangement uses TRBV5-4 and TRBJ2-5; no reliable D call. V was cut by 0 bases and J by 5 bases, with 14 bases left in between. The germline V gene encodes CDR1 SGHNT and CDR2 YYREEE (reference sequence). The length of the CDR3 is 15 residues. CDR3 sequence reads: CASSLDGPGRETQYF. Written as DNA, the CDR3 is TGTGCCAGCAGCTTGGATGGCCCGGGTAGGGAGACCCAGTACTTC.